This T cell receptor (beta chain) derives from a study of OX40 agonist ivuxolimab in advanced cancers. The overall study: Every 2 weeks, patients received ivuxolimab intravenously, dosed at 0.01 to 10 mg/kg. Each dose-escalation patient presented with hepatocellular carcinoma, melanoma, renal cell or head and neck cancer. Partial responses were achieved by three patients, one with hepatocellular carcinoma and two with cutaneous melanoma. Study-level results: CD4+ T cells averaged fewer expanded clones than CD8+ T cells.

Germline-derived CDR1 and CDR2 are MDHEN and SYDVKM. This CDR3 has 12 residues. V was cut by 5 bases and J by 9 bases, with 13 bases left in between. This table comes from immunoSEQ multiplex PCR, and its TCRdb copy is limited to in-frame clones, with some not included. This table has 90,000 to 150,000 clones, 75% to 90% appearing once. This clone came up once. The antigen remains undetermined. This clonotype was obtained from an adult with an advanced solid tumor such as melanoma, head and neck, liver or kidney cancer. This chain joins TRBV28 and TRBJ1-1, with a tentative D call TRBD1 (6 bases). Material: CD4+ or CD8+ T cells sorted from blood, obtained in a trial of the OX40 agonist ivuxolimab. The CDR3 loop is CASSPYRAKAFF. The CDR3 nucleotides read TGTGCCAGCAGTCCTTACAGGGCTAAAGCTTTCTTT.